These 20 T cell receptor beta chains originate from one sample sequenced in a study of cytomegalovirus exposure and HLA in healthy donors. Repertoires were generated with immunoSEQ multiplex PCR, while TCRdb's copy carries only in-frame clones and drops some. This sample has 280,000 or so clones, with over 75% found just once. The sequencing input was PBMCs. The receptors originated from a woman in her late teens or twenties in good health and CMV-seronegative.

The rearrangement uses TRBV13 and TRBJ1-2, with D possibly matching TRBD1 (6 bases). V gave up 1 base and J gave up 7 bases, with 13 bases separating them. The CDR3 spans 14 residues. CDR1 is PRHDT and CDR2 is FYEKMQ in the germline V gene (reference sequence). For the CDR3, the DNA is TGTGCCAGCAGCTTAGAGGGGGTCCCCTCTGGCTACACCTTC. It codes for CASSLEGVPSGYTF.

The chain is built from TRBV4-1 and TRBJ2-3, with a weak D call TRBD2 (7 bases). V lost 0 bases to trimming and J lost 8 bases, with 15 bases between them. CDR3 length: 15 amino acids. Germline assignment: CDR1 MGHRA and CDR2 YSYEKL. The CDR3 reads CASSQEWGGIGTQYF. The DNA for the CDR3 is TGCGCCAGCAGCCAAGAGTGGGGGGGCATAGGTACGCAGTATTTT.

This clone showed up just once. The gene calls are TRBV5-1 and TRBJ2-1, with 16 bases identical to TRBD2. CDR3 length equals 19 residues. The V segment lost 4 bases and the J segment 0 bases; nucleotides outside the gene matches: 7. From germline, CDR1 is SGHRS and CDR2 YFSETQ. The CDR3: CASSTGLAGGPSSYNEQFF. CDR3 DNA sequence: TGCGCCAGCAGCACGGGACTAGCGGGAGGGCCGAGCTCCTACAATGAGCAGTTCTTC.

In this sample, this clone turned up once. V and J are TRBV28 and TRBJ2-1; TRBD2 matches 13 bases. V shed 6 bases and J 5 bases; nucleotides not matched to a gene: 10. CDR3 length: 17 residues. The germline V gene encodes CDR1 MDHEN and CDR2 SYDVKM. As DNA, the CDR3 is TGTGCCAGCAGCGAGGATCAAGGGACTAGCGGGAACAATGAGCAGTTCTTC. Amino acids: CASSEDQGTSGNNEQFF.

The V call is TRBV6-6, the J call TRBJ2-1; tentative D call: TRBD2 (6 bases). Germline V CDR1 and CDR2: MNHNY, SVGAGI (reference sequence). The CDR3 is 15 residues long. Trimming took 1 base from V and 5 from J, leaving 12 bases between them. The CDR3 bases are TGTGCCAGCAGTTACTGGTCTAGCGCCGACAATGAGCAGTTCTTC. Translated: CASSYWSSADNEQFF.

DNA of the CDR3: TGTGCCTGGAGCCCCAGGGACAGGGTGAAATACGAGCAGTACTTC. It translates to CAWSPRDRVKYEQYF. The V gene is TRBV30, the J gene TRBJ2-7; 9 nucleotides line up with TRBD1. The J segment lost 4 bases and the V segment lost 3 bases, leaving 10 bases of the junction unmatched. This CDR3 contains 15 residues. CDR1 GTSNPN and CDR2 SVGIG come from the germline V gene (reference sequence).

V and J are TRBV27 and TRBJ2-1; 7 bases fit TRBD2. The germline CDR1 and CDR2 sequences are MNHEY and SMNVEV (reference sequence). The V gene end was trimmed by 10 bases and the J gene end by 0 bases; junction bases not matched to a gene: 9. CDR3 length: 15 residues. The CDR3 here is CATRPRGSSYNEQFF. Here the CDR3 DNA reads TGTGCCACCAGGCCGCGGGGGAGCTCCTACAATGAGCAGTTCTTC.

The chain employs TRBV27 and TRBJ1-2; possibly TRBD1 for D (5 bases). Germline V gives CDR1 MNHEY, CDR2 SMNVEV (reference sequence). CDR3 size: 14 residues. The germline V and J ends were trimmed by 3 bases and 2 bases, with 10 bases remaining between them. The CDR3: CASSFSPGNYGYTF. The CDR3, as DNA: TGTGCCAGCAGTTTCTCACCAGGGAACTATGGCTACACCTTC.

The CDR3 reads CASSQLVERANYGYTF. The CDR3 DNA follows: TGTGCCAGCAGCCAACTCGTGGAGCGCGCTAACTATGGCTACACCTTC. V gene TRBV9 combines with J gene TRBJ1-2, with D unresolved. V lost 4 bases to trimming and J lost 0 bases, with 16 bases between them. The CDR3 has 16 amino acids. CDR1 SGDLS and CDR2 YYNGEE come from the germline V gene.

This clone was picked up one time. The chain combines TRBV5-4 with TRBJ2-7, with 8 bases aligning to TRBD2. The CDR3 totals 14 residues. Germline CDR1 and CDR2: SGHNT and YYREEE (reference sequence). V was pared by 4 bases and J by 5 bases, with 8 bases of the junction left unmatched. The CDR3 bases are TGTGCCAGCAGCGGGGGTCGGGGGGGCGACGAGCAGTACTTC. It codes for CASSGGRGGDEQYF.

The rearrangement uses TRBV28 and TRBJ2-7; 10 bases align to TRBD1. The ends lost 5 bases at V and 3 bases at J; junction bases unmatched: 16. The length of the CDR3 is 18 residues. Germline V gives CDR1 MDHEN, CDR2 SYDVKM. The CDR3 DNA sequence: TGTGCCAGCAGTCCCTGGGATGCCGGGACAGGGGACCTCTACGAGCAGTACTTC. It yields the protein CASSPWDAGTGDLYEQYF. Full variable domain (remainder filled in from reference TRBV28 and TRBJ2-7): DVKVTQSSRYLVKRTGEKVFLECVQDMDHENMFWYRQDPGLGLRLIYFSYDVKMKEKGDIPEGYSVSREKKERFSLILESASTNQTSMYLCASSPWDAGTGDLYEQYFGPGTRLTVT.

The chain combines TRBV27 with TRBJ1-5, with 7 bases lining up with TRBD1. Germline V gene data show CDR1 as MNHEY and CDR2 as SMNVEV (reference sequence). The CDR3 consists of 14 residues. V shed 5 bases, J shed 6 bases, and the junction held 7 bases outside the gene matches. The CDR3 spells CASSITGERQPQHF. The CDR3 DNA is TGTGCCAGCAGTATTACAGGGGAGCGTCAGCCCCAGCATTTT.

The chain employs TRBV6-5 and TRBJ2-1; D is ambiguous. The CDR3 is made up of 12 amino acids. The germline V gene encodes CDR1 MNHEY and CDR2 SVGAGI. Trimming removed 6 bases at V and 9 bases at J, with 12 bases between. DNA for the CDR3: TGTGCCAGCAGCTTCCAGACGGGTGAGCAGTTCTTC. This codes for CASSFQTGEQFF.

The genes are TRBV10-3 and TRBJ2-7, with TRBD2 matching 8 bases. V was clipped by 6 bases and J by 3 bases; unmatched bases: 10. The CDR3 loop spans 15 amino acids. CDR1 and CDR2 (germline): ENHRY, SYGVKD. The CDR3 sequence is CAISTPGGEFYEQYF. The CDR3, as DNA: TGTGCCATCAGCACCCCGGGAGGGGAGTTCTACGAGCAGTACTTC.

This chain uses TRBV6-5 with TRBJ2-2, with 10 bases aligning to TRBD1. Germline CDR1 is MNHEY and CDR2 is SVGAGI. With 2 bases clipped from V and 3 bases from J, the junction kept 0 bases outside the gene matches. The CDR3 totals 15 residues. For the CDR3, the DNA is TGTGCCAGCAGTTACGGGACAGGGGACACCGGGGAGCTGTTTTTT. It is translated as CASSYGTGDTGELFF.

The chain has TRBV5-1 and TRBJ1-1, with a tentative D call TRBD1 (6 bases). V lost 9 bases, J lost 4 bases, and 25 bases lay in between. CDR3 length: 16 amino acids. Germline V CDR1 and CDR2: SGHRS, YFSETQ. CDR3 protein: CANSTGYLGLCTEAFF. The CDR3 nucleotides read TGCGCCAATAGTACAGGGTATCTGGGTCTGTGCACTGAAGCTTTCTTT.

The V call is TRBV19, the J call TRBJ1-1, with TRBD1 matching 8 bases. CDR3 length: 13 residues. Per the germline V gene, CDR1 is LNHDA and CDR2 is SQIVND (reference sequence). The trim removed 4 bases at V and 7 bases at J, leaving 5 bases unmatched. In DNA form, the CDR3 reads TGTGCCAGTAGTAAGGACAGGGCTCGTGAAGCTTTCTTT. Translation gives CASSKDRAREAFF.

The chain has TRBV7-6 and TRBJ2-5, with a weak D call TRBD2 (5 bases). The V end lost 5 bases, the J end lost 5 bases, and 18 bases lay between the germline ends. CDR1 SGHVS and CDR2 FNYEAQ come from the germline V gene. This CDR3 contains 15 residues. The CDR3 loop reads CASSPPVGKGETQYF. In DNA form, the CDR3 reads TGTGCCAGCAGCCCTCCAGTCGGGAAGGGCGAGACCCAGTACTTC.

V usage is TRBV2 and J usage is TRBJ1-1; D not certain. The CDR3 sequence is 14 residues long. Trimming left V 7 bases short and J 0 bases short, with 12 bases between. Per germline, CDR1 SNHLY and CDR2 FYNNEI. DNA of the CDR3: TGTGCCAGCAAACAGACAAACATGAACACTGAAGCTTTCTTT. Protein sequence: CASKQTNMNTEAFF.

CDR3 bases: TGTGCCAGCAGCCGTGACTGGTACTACGAGCAGTACTTC. It encodes CASSRDWYYEQYF. The V and J genes are TRBV5-4 and TRBJ2-7, with no clear D. The CDR3 length is 13 residues. Germline CDR1 and CDR2: SGHNT and YYREEE (reference sequence). Trimming took off 4 bases at V and 3 bases at J, with 11 bases between the two ends.